The next 28 T cell receptor beta chains were all read from a single sample in a study of CD8+ T cells in alopecia areata. Extracted RNA was reverse transcribed, and the resulting cDNA served as sequencing template. Method: immunoSEQ multiplex PCR; TCRdb's copy keeps in-frame clones and lacks some. The sample lists more than 1,300 clones; roughly 80% were seen once. Noted treatment: oral pan-JAK inhibitor, 5-10 mg twice daily. Peripheral blood and lesional scalp punch biopsies were taken from alopecia areata patients. Material: skin, obtained at week 24, from a patient treated with tofacitinib. The receptors derive from a human donor with alopecia areata.

In its sample, this clone was seen a few times. The CDR3 sequence is CASSPDPQGAGKNIQYF. The DNA for the CDR3 is TGTGCCAGCAGCCCAGACCCACAGGGGGCGGGCAAAAACATTCAGTACTTC. The chain uses TRBV7-3 and TRBJ2-4, with 9 bases that match TRBD1. Germline values: CDR1 SGHTA, CDR2 FQGTGA. The CDR3 totals 17 residues. Trimming removed 5 bases from V and 3 bases from J; junction bases left unmatched: 11.

The count of this clone is one. The J gene is TRBJ1-5, the V gene TRBV19; 8 positions match TRBD1. The CDR3 extends over 16 amino acids. V lost 6 bases to trimming and J lost 1 base; unmatched junction nucleotides: 8. Germline CDR1 is LNHDA and CDR2 is SQIVND (reference sequence). The CDR3 loop reads CASSPIRGRSNQPQHF. The CDR3 DNA is TGTGCCAGTAGCCCTATCAGGGGGCGAAGCAATCAGCCCCAGCATTTT.

The chain joins TRBV4-2 to TRBJ2-2; 9 positions match TRBD2. Germline CDR1 reads LGHNA; CDR2 reads YNFKEQ. Trimming removed 0 bases from V and 5 bases from J; junction bases left unmatched: 10. The CDR3 covers 18 residues. In DNA, the CDR3 is TGTGCCAGCAGCCAAGATCCCCTCGGCGGGGGGGCAACCGGGGAGCTGTTTTTT. The encoded protein is CASSQDPLGGGATGELFF.

There are a few counts of this clone. This chain links TRBV10-2 with TRBJ1-5; weak D call: TRBD1 (6 bases). V was clipped by 7 bases and J by 1 base, with 11 bases between them. Germline CDR1 WSHSY, CDR2 SAAADI. CDR3 length: 14 amino acids. The CDR3, as DNA: TGCGCCAGCACTTCGGGGGGCAGCAATCAGCCCCAGCATTTT. This encodes CASTSGGSNQPQHF.

This clone was observed once. This chain connects TRBV27 to TRBJ1-5; TRBD1 aligns across 10 bases. The CDR3 covers 15 residues. J gave up 5 bases and V 3 bases, and 4 bases lay outside the gene matches. Germline V gives CDR1 MNHEY, CDR2 SMNVEV (reference sequence). Written as DNA, the CDR3 is TGTGCCAGCAGTTTGAAGGGGACAGGGGATCAGCCCCAGCATTTT. Protein: CASSLKGTGDQPQHF.

Written as DNA, the CDR3 is TGTGCTAGTGGCCTCGACATGTTACCAACCTACGAGCAGTACTTC. It translates to CASGLDMLPTYEQYF. The chain combines TRBV12-5 with TRBJ2-7, with D hard to call. Per germline, CDR1 LGHNT and CDR2 FRNRAP. Trimming stripped 6 bases from V and 2 bases from J, with 17 bases between. CDR3 length: 15 residues.

The V gene is TRBV5-1, the J gene TRBJ2-3; a possible D gene is TRBD1 (5 bases). Trimming pared 0 bases from V and 6 bases from J, leaving 11 bases between. The CDR3 is 14 amino acids. The germline V gene encodes CDR1 SGHRS and CDR2 YFSETQ. The CDR3 coding sequence is TGCGCCAGCAGCTTGGCCTTCGGACACGATACGCAGTATTTT. Protein: CASSLAFGHDTQYF. Supplemented by reference TRBV5-1 and TRBJ2-3, the full variable domain reads KAGVTQTPRYLIKTRGQQVTLSCSPISGHRSVSWYQQTPGQGLQFLFEYFSETQRNKGNFPGRFSGRQFSNSRSEMNVSTLELGDSALYLCASSLAFGHDTQYFGPGTRLTVL.

This sequence joins TRBV7-9 and TRBJ1-2; no reliable D call. The length of the CDR3 is 17 residues. From germline, CDR1 is SEHNR and CDR2 FQNEAQ (reference sequence). The V end was cut by 1 base, the J end by 5 bases, with 20 bases between. The CDR3 DNA reads TGTGCCAGCAGCTTAGGGAGACATGTAAAGGATCCGTATGGCTACACCTTC. It specifies CASSLGRHVKDPYGYTF.

V is TRBV23-1 and J is TRBJ2-3; 8 bases are shared with TRBD2. TRBV23-1 is labeled an ORF, and its function is uncertain. Trimming at V came to 7 bases and at J to 5 bases, leaving 5 bases not matched to a gene. The CDR3 sequence is 13 residues long. CDR3 in DNA: TGCGCCAGCATAGCCGGGAGGGAAGATACGCAGTATTTT. This gives the protein CASIAGREDTQYF.

This CDR3 is CSVGSGGEETQYF. The CDR3 DNA is TGCAGCGTTGGTAGCGGGGGGGAGGAGACCCAGTACTTC. J is TRBJ2-5 and V is TRBV29-1, with 11 bases lining up with TRBD2. The CDR3 length is 13 residues. J lost 5 bases, V lost 4 bases, and 3 bases had no gene match. Germline CDR1 SQVTM, CDR2 ANQGSEA.

The chain recombines TRBV14 with TRBJ1-1; no firm D call. Looked up from germline, CDR1 is SGHDN and CDR2 is FVKESK. Trimming stripped 5 bases from V and 5 bases from J, with 9 bases between. This CDR3 region has 12 residues. The CDR3 loop is CASSTGWTEAFF. The DNA of the CDR3 is TGTGCCAGCAGCACGGGGTGGACTGAAGCTTTCTTT.

This chain uses TRBV11-2 with TRBJ2-1; D unresolved. Germline values: CDR1 SGHAT, CDR2 FQNNGV. The V gene lost 5 bases and the J gene lost 12 bases, with 14 bases spanning the gap. This CDR3 has 12 amino acids. The CDR3 DNA reads TGTGCCAGCAGCCTGTCGGGTATAGGGCAGTTCTTC. Its translation is CASSLSGIGQFF.

The V call is TRBV7-2, the J call TRBJ2-1; TRBD2 aligns across 14 bases. J gave up 11 bases and V 2 bases, and 5 bases lay outside the gene matches. The length of the CDR3 is 15 residues. Germline CDR1 is SGHTA and CDR2 is FQGNSA. The CDR3 spells CASSLTGTSGGKQFF. CDR3 DNA sequence: TGTGCCAGCAGCTTAACCGGGACTAGCGGGGGCAAGCAGTTCTTC.

The chain carries TRBV29-1 and TRBJ1-2; D is ambiguous. Germline loops: CDR1 SQVTM, CDR2 ANQGSEA. Trimming shortened V by 0 bases and J by 8 bases, and 13 bases separated the two germline ends. The CDR3 consists of 13 residues. The DNA of the CDR3 is TGCAGCGTTGAAGATCATGACTACTCCGGCTACACCTTC. It codes for CSVEDHDYSGYTF.

J is TRBJ2-2 and V is TRBV7-8; 7 nucleotides line up with TRBD1. The V gene's germline CDR1 is SGHVS and CDR2 FQNEAQ. This CDR3 has 13 residues. J lost 4 bases, V lost 4 bases, and 0 bases had no gene match. The CDR3 bases are TGTGCCAGCAGCTCAGGGGGCACCGGGGAGCTGTTTTTT. Translating gives CASSSGGTGELFF.

The chain carries TRBV7-8 and TRBJ1-5; D uncertain. Per the germline V gene, CDR1 is SGHVS and CDR2 is FQNEAQ. Deletions cut 9 bases from V and 5 bases from J, with 11 bases between. This CDR3 comprises 12 residues. CDR3 residues: CASGSRHQPQHF. The CDR3, as DNA: TGTGCCAGTGGGTCCAGGCATCAGCCCCAGCATTTT.

This chain links TRBV11-3 with TRBJ2-7, with D unclear. The CDR3 sequence is 13 residues long. V shed 1 base and J shed 6 bases, with 10 bases lying between them. Germline assignment: CDR1 SGHNT and CDR2 YENEEA. The CDR3 here is CASSLGAEREQYF. The CDR3, as DNA: TGTGCCAGCAGCTTAGGGGCAGAGCGCGAGCAGTACTTC. Full variable domain (rest looked up from reference TRBV11-3 and TRBJ2-7): EAGVVQSPRYKIIEKKQPVAFWCNPISGHNTLYWYLQNLGQGPELLIRYENEEAVDDSQLPKDRFSAERLKGVDSTLKIQPAELGDSAVYLCASSLGAEREQYFGPGTRLTVT.

The rearrangement uses TRBV29-1 and TRBJ2-6; 8 positions agree with TRBD1. There are 15 residues in the CDR3. The germline V gene encodes CDR1 SQVTM and CDR2 ANQGSEA. V trimming: 7 bases; J trimming: 0 bases; junction bases outside the gene matches: 5. CDR3 DNA: TGCAGCGCCAGACAGGGGAGCTCTGGGGCCAACGTCCTGACTTTC. It translates to CSARQGSSGANVLTF.

This chain connects TRBV28 to TRBJ1-6; D gene uncertain. From germline, CDR1 is MDHEN and CDR2 SYDVKM. The CDR3 runs 13 residues. Trimming removed 2 bases from V and 6 bases from J, with 5 bases in between. DNA of the CDR3: TGTGCCAGCAGTTTAGTCGGTAATTCACCCCTCCACTTT. It is translated as CASSLVGNSPLHF.

V is TRBV6-6 and J is TRBJ1-4; D is possibly TRBD1 (5 bases). This CDR3 contains 13 residues. V dropped 7 bases and J dropped 7 bases, with 13 bases sitting between them. Per the germline V gene, CDR1 is MNHNY and CDR2 is SVGAGI (reference sequence). This CDR3 reads CASTQGRSEKLFF. As DNA, the CDR3 is TGTGCCAGCACCCAGGGACGGAGTGAAAAACTGTTTTTT.

This clone turned up a few times. V is TRBV20-1 and J is TRBJ2-7; D gene unclear. Germline-derived CDR1 and CDR2 are DFQATT and SNEGSKA (reference sequence). This CDR3 is built from 11 residues. Trimming took off 8 bases at V and 4 bases at J, with 12 bases between the two ends. CDR3 coding DNA: TGCAGTACCCAAGACAAATACGAGCAGTACTTC. This encodes CSTQDKYEQYF.

The genes are TRBV21-1 and TRBJ2-1; the table gives TRBD2 as D, unverified against the DNA. TRBV21-1 constitutes a pseudogene. The CDR3 has 17 residues. CDR3 protein: CASRRFLATPSDNEQFF. The CDR3 DNA sequence: TGTGCCAGCAGGAGGTTTTTAGCTACACCTTCCGACAATGAGCAGTTCTTC.

This clone was detected once. This specimen includes other DNA sequences encoding the same CDR3. The chain is built from TRBV19 and TRBJ2-7; 7 nucleotides match TRBD2. The CDR3 length is 13 residues. Germline values: CDR1 LNHDA, CDR2 SQIVND (reference sequence). The trim removed 7 bases at V and 0 bases at J, leaving 3 bases unmatched. CDR3 in DNA: TGTGCCAGTAAAAGCGGGGCCTCCTACGAGCAGTACTTC. This translates into CASKSGASYEQYF.

V usage is TRBV11-2 and J usage is TRBJ2-5, with a possible D match to TRBD1 (6 bases). Looked up from germline, CDR1 is SGHAT and CDR2 is FQNNGV. V was pared by 5 bases and J by 4 bases, with 14 bases between. CDR3 length: 14 amino acids. CDR3 sequence (DNA): TGTGCCAGCAGCCCCCGGACAGTCCCAGAGACCCAGTACTTC. Its translation is CASSPRTVPETQYF.

The table lists this clone with a few counts. V gene TRBV6-5 combines with J gene TRBJ2-3; D is unclear. This CDR3 is built from 15 residues. CDR1 is MNHEY and CDR2 is SVGAGI in the germline V gene. V lost 0 bases and J lost 6, with 13 bases in between. As DNA, the CDR3 is TGTGCCAGCAGTTACTCGGGCAGCCATGGGGATACGCAGTATTTT. Translation gives CASSYSGSHGDTQYF.

The CDR3 region has the DNA TGTGCCAGCAGTGAAGTTAGACAGTTCAATCAGCCCCAGCATTTT. Protein product: CASSEVRQFNQPQHF. The chain carries TRBV2 and TRBJ1-5; D is possibly TRBD1 (5 bases). V dropped 1 base and J dropped 3 bases, with 10 bases sitting between them. In germline, CDR1 is SNHLY, CDR2 FYNNEI. The length of the CDR3 is 15 residues.

CDR3 sequence (DNA): TGCGCCAGCAGCCTCGGGACTAGCGTTTCAGATACGCAGTATTTT. This codes for CASSLGTSVSDTQYF. The rearrangement joins TRBV5-1 to TRBJ2-3; 10 bases line up with TRBD2. CDR1 and CDR2 (germline): SGHRS, YFSETQ. After removal of 4 bases from V and 4 bases from J, the junction contained 6 bases not matched to a gene. The CDR3 has 15 amino acids.

J is TRBJ2-5 and V is TRBV30; possibly TRBD1 for D (6 bases). CDR1 and CDR2 (germline): GTSNPN, SVGIG (reference sequence). The CDR3 is made up of 15 amino acids. V lost 3 bases and J 2 bases, leaving 16 bases between the germline ends. The CDR3 reads CAWSKDSPLQETQYF. CDR3 coding DNA: TGTGCCTGGAGCAAGGACAGCCCCTTACAAGAGACCCAGTACTTC.